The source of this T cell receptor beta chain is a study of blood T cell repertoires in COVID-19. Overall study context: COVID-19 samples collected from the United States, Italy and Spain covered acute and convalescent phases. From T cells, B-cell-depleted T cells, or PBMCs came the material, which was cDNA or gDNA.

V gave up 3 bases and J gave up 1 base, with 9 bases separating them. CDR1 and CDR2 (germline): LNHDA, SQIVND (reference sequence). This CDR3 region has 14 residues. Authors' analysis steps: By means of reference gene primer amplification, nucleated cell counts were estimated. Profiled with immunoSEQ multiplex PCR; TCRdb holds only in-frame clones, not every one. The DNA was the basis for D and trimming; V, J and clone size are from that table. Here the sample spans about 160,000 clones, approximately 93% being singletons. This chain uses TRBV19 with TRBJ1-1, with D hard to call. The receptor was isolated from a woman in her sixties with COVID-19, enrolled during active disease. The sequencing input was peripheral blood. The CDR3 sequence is CASSIPDWNTEAFF. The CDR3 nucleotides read TGTGCCAGTAGTATTCCCGACTGGAACACTGAAGCTTTCTTT.